Below are 24 T cell receptor beta chains sequenced from a single sample in a study of post-analysis software for immune sequencing data (dated by TCRdb to the mid-2010s). The research as a whole found: Four to six TRBV segments, including TRBV5-6, TRBV5-1 and TRBV20-1, were significantly more frequent in patients than controls.

Libraries were prepared through PCR. The data were produced on an Illumina HiSeq 2500. Unique molecular identifiers were incorporated into TCR beta cDNA libraries to reduce PCR and sequencing biases. Through fastp at Q25 and MiXCR, TCRdb rebuilt clones from the public reads, retaining in-frame beta chains. For every CDR3 protein sequence, its rows merge into one entry that carries the most common genes and DNA. The sample profile shows about 460,000 distinct CDR3 sequences; over 35% of them were found once. The ten largest clones add up to around an eighth of the sample. These receptors have no known antigen. Sequencing used blood. These receptors originate from a girl between 10 and 17 years old with multiple sclerosis.

CDR3 sequence: CASSFGQAFNEKLFF. The CDR3 nucleotides read TGTGCCAGCAGCTTCGGACAGGCTTTTAATGAAAAACTGTTTTTT. The V call is TRBV11-2, the J call TRBJ1-4; 7 positions match TRBD1. This CDR3 has 15 amino acids. The V segment lost 3 bases and the J segment 4 bases; nucleotides outside the gene matches: 5. CDR1 and CDR2 (germline): SGHAT, FQNNGV.

Ten or more counts support this clonotype. The rearrangement joins TRBV29-1 to TRBJ1-2; possibly TRBD1 for D (5 bases). In germline, CDR1 is SQVTM, CDR2 ANQGSEA. V lost 7 bases, J lost 2 bases, and 5 bases lay in between. This CDR3 has 10 amino acids. The CDR3 is CSDRNYGYTF. CDR3 sequence (DNA): TGCAGCGACAGGAACTATGGCTACACCTTC.

The chain couples TRBV4-1 to TRBJ2-1; 10 nucleotides align to TRBD1. Germline CDR1 reads MGHRA; CDR2 reads YSYEKL. This CDR3 has 18 amino acids. Unmatched junction bases numbered 11, after V lost 1 base and J lost 5 bases. The CDR3 nucleotides are TGCGCCAGCAGCCAAGGGTGGACAGGGGGAGAGAATGACAATGAGCAGTTCTTC. As protein: CASSQGWTGGENDNEQFF.

Concerning this clonotype: One end of the junction fails to match germline, which may point to a read error. V gene TRBV7-2 combines with J gene TRBJ2-4; D remains unclear. The J call may be mistaken, given a closer DNA end match to TRBJ2-7. The CDR3 is 14 amino acids. Germline V CDR1 and CDR2: SGHTA, FQGNSA. The CDR3 protein is CASSLFQTSFEQYF. CDR3 bases: TGTGCCAGCAGCCTCTTTCAGACCTCCTTCGAGCAGTACTTC.

CDR3 loop: CASSLGTFGYEQYF. For the CDR3, the DNA is TGTGCCAGCAGTTTAGGGACATTCGGCTACGAGCAGTACTTC. This chain links TRBV27 with TRBJ2-7, with D possibly TRBD1 on 6 matching bases. CDR1 and CDR2 from the germline V gene are MNHEY and SMNVEV (reference sequence). V lost 2 bases, J lost 3 bases, and 11 bases lay in between. The CDR3 extends over 14 amino acids.

The chain is built from TRBV28 and TRBJ2-7; no definite D call. Trimming left V 6 bases short and J 3 bases short, with 12 bases between. Per germline, CDR1 MDHEN and CDR2 SYDVKM. The CDR3 contains 13 residues. The CDR3 DNA reads as TGTGCCAGCAGCCGACCAGACGTCTACGAGCAGTACTTC. It translates to CASSRPDVYEQYF.

This clonotype was recorded a few times. The V gene is TRBV29-1, the J gene TRBJ2-1; D is possibly TRBD2 (6 bases). Germline CDR1 is SQVTM and CDR2 is ANQGSEA. V lost 5 bases, J lost 7 bases, and 24 bases lay in between. The CDR3 is made up of 16 amino acids. The CDR3 nucleotides read TGCAGCGTTTCTCCGGCGGGACGTAGCCCGATGAATGAGCAGTTCTTC. This codes for CSVSPAGRSPMNEQFF.

This clonotype was counted a few times. The chain uses TRBV20-1 and TRBJ2-3, with 8 bases matching TRBD2. Trimming cost V 3 bases and J 5 bases; bases outside gene matches: 4. Germline CDR1 is DFQATT and CDR2 is SNEGSKA (reference sequence). The CDR3 consists of 13 residues. CDR3 amino acids: CSASGTRGDTQYF. The CDR3 DNA sequence: TGCAGTGCTAGTGGGACTAGGGGAGATACGCAGTATTTT.

The V and J genes are TRBV12-3 or TRBV12-4 and TRBJ2-7, with 10 nucleotides matching TRBD1. J was trimmed by 0 bases and V by 6 bases; bases with no gene match: 14. The CDR3 totals 18 residues. In nucleotides, the CDR3 is TGTGCCAGCAGCTTCTCCTCGGGGGGACAGGGGACCTCCTACGAGCAGTACTTC. Its protein is CASSFSSGGQGTSYEQYF.

The chain links TRBV27 to TRBJ1-2, with 7 positions matching TRBD1. The J segment lost 5 bases and the V segment lost 0 bases, leaving 3 bases of the junction unmatched. Germline V CDR1 and CDR2: MNHEY, SMNVEV (reference sequence). The CDR3 length is 14 residues. The CDR3 DNA reads TGTGCCAGCAGTTTATCGGCGACAGGGTATGGCTACACCTTC. Encoded protein: CASSLSATGYGYTF.

This chain links TRBV7-9 with TRBJ1-2; D is ambiguous. Trimming removed 1 base at V and 8 bases at J, with 17 bases between. CDR1 and CDR2 (germline): SEHNR, FQNEAQ (reference sequence). The CDR3 contains 15 residues. CDR3 region: CASSLGRSVRRGYTF. CDR3 in DNA: TGTGCCAGCAGCTTAGGGCGGTCAGTTCGTCGCGGCTACACCTTC.

The V and J genes are TRBV28 and TRBJ2-5; 7 bases are shared with TRBD1. Germline CDR1 MDHEN, CDR2 SYDVKM. J lost 1 base, V lost 3 bases, and 8 bases had no gene match. CDR3 length: 16 amino acids. The CDR3 loop is CASSLSRDSLQETQYF. The CDR3 DNA reads TGTGCCAGCAGTTTGAGCCGGGACAGCCTCCAAGAGACCCAGTACTTC. Full variable domain (outside the CDR3, taken from reference TRBV28 and TRBJ2-5): DVKVTQSSRYLVKRTGEKVFLECVQDMDHENMFWYRQDPGLGLRLIYFSYDVKMKEKGDIPEGYSVSREKKERFSLILESASTNQTSMYLCASSLSRDSLQETQYFGPGTRLLVL.

This clonotype was seen more than once but under ten times. This chain links TRBV28 with TRBJ2-4; D not certain. Germline lookup yields CDR1 MDHEN and CDR2 SYDVKM. The CDR3 has 12 amino acids. The germline V and J ends were trimmed by 5 bases and 9 bases, with 11 bases remaining between them. CDR3 DNA: TGTGCCAGCAGTCCCCCTTCGGGCATTCAGTACTTC. As protein: CASSPPSGIQYF.

The chain combines TRBV27 with TRBJ1-1; tentatively, D is TRBD1 (6 bases). CDR1 is MNHEY and CDR2 is SMNVEV in the germline V gene (reference sequence). CDR3 length equals 16 residues. Trimming took off 3 bases at V and 0 bases at J, with 14 bases between the two ends. Written as DNA, the CDR3 is TGTGCCAGCAGTTTGAAACAGGGAGTGATGAACACTGAAGCTTTCTTT. Amino acid sequence: CASSLKQGVMNTEAFF.

A single count supports this clonotype. This chain links TRBV5-1 with TRBJ1-2, with TRBD1 matching over 7 bases. Unmatched junction bases numbered 5, after V lost 7 bases and J lost 5 bases. From germline, CDR1 is SGHRS and CDR2 YFSETQ. This CDR3 is built from 12 residues. The CDR3 region has the DNA TGCGCCAGCTCAGGGGGTTGGTATGGCTACACCTTC. This gives the protein CASSGGWYGYTF. Complete variable domain (other parts from reference TRBV5-1 and TRBJ1-2): KAGVTQTPRYLIKTRGQQVTLSCSPISGHRSVSWYQQTPGQGLQFLFEYFSETQRNKGNFPGRFSGRQFSNSRSEMNVSTLELGDSALYLCASSGGWYGYTFGSGTRLTVV.

This clonotype has just a few counts. The rearrangement links TRBV5-1 to TRBJ2-1, with TRBD1 matching 7 bases. This CDR3 spans 13 amino acids. V was clipped by 3 bases and J by 9 bases; unmatched bases: 6. In germline, CDR1 is SGHRS, CDR2 YFSETQ. The chain's CDR3 is CASSSDRRSEQFF. The CDR3, as DNA: TGCGCCAGCAGCTCGGACAGGAGGAGTGAGCAGTTCTTC.

This chain connects TRBV7-2 to TRBJ2-1, with TRBD2 matching over 9 bases. V lost 4 bases, J lost 0 bases, and 4 bases stayed unmatched. The CDR3 consists of 16 residues. Germline assignment: CDR1 SGHTA and CDR2 FQGNSA. CDR3 DNA sequence: TGTGCCAGCAGCTGGGAAGCGGGAGGCTCCTACAATGAGCAGTTCTTC. Residues: CASSWEAGGSYNEQFF.

This rearrangement joins TRBV7-8 to TRBJ2-3; D unclear. The germline V gene has CDR1 SGHVS and CDR2 FQNEAQ. V lost 1 base to trimming and J lost 0 bases, with 8 bases between them. The CDR3 contains 15 residues. The CDR3 DNA is TGTGCCAGCAGCTTAGTGGCAACTAGCACAGATACGCAGTATTTT. This translates into CASSLVATSTDTQYF.

The table lists this clonotype with a few counts. This chain uses TRBV20-1 with TRBJ2-5, with D possibly called TRBD1 or TRBD2 (5 bases each). The closer fit of TRBJ2-7 to the DNA end suggests the J call may be wrong. Looked up from germline, CDR1 is DFQATT and CDR2 is SNEGSKA (reference sequence). The CDR3 covers 12 residues. The CDR3 bases are TGCAGTGCTAAAAGCCTTGGGACCGAGCAGTACTTC. Translating gives CSAKSLGTEQYF.

The rearrangement links TRBV5-1 to TRBJ2-1; TRBD2 matches 10 bases. Germline-derived CDR1 and CDR2 are SGHRS and YFSETQ. V was clipped by 2 bases and J by 0 bases; unmatched bases: 14. The CDR3 runs 20 residues. Here the CDR3 reads CASSFFYLAGARTSYNEQFF. CDR3 sequence (DNA): TGCGCCAGCAGCTTCTTTTATCTAGCGGGAGCCAGAACCTCCTACAATGAGCAGTTCTTC.

This sequence joins TRBV12-3 or TRBV12-4 and TRBJ2-3; TRBD1 might be the D (6 bases). Trimming pared 6 bases from V and 4 bases from J, leaving 17 bases between. The CDR3 spans 15 residues. In DNA, the CDR3 is TGTGCCAGCAGCTCCATCACAGGGTTTGCAGATACGCAGTATTTT. It codes for CASSSITGFADTQYF.

The CDR3 DNA reads TGTGCCAGCAGTTTAGGGACGAGAGACTACGAGCAGTACTTC. Its translation: CASSLGTRDYEQYF. The chain combines TRBV6-6 with TRBJ2-7; D assignment may be TRBD1 or TRBD2 (5 bases each). The CDR3 is 14 amino acids. The V and J ends lost 4 bases and 3 bases respectively, with 13 bases between them. Per germline, CDR1 MNHNY and CDR2 SVGAGI (reference sequence).

The J gene is TRBJ2-5, the V gene TRBV21-1. TRBV21-1 is a pseudogene locus. The CDR3 runs to 16 residues. The CDR3 protein is CASSKVLAERQETQYF. The CDR3 DNA reads TGTGCCAGCAGCAAAGTATTAGCAGAAAGGCAAGAGACCCAGTACTTC.

This rearrangement joins TRBV12-5 to TRBJ2-2; weak D call: TRBD2 (6 bases). V was pared by 6 bases and J by 6 bases, with 11 bases between. The CDR3 is made up of 13 amino acids. Per the germline V gene, CDR1 is LGHNT and CDR2 is FRNRAP. The CDR3, as DNA: TGTGCTAGTGGGCCGGCGGGGCCCGGGGAGCTGTTTTTT. This gives the protein CASGPAGPGELFF.